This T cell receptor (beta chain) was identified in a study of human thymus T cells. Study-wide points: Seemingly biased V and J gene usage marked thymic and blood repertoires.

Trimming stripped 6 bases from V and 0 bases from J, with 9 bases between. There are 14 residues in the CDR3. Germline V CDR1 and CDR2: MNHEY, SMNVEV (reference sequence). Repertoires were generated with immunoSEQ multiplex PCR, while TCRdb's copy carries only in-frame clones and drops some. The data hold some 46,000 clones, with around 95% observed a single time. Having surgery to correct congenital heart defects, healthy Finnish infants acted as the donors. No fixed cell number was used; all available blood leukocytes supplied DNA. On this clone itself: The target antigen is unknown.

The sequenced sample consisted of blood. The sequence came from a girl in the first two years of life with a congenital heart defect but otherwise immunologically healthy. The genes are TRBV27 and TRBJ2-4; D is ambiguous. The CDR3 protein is CASSNVGAKNIQYF. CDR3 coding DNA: TGTGCCAGCAGCAACGTAGGAGCCAAAAACATTCAGTACTTC.